The rows below give T cell receptor beta chains drawn from one sample of a study of blood T cell repertoires in COVID-19. Generated by immunoSEQ multiplex PCR, the TCRdb table keeps only in-frame clones and is missing some. The data show fewer than 200,000 clones, around 80% seen once. Sample: PBMCs or T cells enriched from blood (not recorded which). Receptor source: a woman between 45 and 60 years old in a cohort exposed to, infected with or recovered from COVID-19 (not recorded which). Each CDR3 is given with its conserved first and last residue. The D gene is left open where the match is weak. A row's size may be missing; if present it is once, few, many or a size class.

v_gene	j_gene	abundance	d_gene	CDR3aa	CDR3nt
TRBV9	TRBJ2-1	NA	NA	CASSLDLAGSYNEQFF	TGTGCCAGCAGCCTGGATTTGGCGGGTTCATACAATGAGCAGTTCTTC
TRBV6-5	TRBJ2-2	NA	NA	CASRLAENTGELFF	TGTGCCAGCAGGTTAGCGGAGAACACCGGGGAGCTGTTTTTT
TRBV28	TRBJ1-5	NA	NA	CASSYPPGSYQPQHF	TGTGCCAGCAGTTACCCCCCCGGGAGCTATCAGCCCCAGCATTTT
TRBV3-1/TRBV3-2	TRBJ1-2	NA	TRBD1	CASTQGQGNYGYTF	TGTGCCAGTACCCAGGGACAGGGAAACTATGGCTACACCTTC
TRBV25-1	TRBJ2-7	once	NA	CASRLKGGLHYSYEQYF	TGTGCCAGCCGCCTCAAGGGAGGACTACACTACTCCTACGAGCAGTACTTC
TRBV28	TRBJ1-5	NA	TRBD1	CASSTRQGSNQPQHF	TGTGCCAGCAGTACAAGACAGGGCAGCAATCAGCCCCAGCATTTT
TRBV27	TRBJ2-3	few	NA	CASRIYGEDTQYF	TGTGCCAGCAGAATCTATGGGGAGGATACGCAGTATTTT
TRBV5-1	TRBJ2-5	NA	NA	CASSLRGWTQETQYF	TGCGCCAGCAGCTTGAGAGGGTGGACCCAAGAGACCCAGTACTTC
TRBV11-2	TRBJ2-3	NA	TRBD2	CASSQNGLVDDTQYF	TGTGCCAGCAGCCAAAACGGACTAGTTGACGATACGCAGTATTTT
TRBV9	TRBJ1-2	NA	TRBD1	CASSVGQADYGYTF	TGTGCCAGCAGCGTGGGACAGGCTGACTATGGCTACACCTTC
TRBV7-6	TRBJ2-1	NA	TRBD2	CASSTTSGSAYNEQFF	TGTGCCAGCAGTACGACTAGCGGGTCTGCCTACAATGAGCAGTTCTTC
TRBV5-6	TRBJ2-3	NA	TRBD2	CASSAAGGRTSDTQYF	TGTGCCAGCAGCGCAGCGGGGGGGCGGACCTCAGATACGCAGTATTTT
TRBV19	TRBJ2-7	NA	TRBD2	CASSPQAGLLSYEQYF	TGTGCCAGTAGTCCCCAAGCGGGGCTCCTCTCCTACGAGCAGTACTTC
TRBV7-8	TRBJ1-1	NA	TRBD1	CASSSVTGTVNTEAFF	TGTGCCAGCAGCTCTGTCACCGGGACAGTAAACACTGAAGCTTTCTTT
TRBV2	TRBJ2-3	once	TRBD1	CATNPLRGGADTQYF	TGTGCCACGAACCCCCTAAGAGGGGGCGCGGATACGCAGTATTTT
TRBV19	TRBJ1-6	NA	TRBD1	CASSIARDSTRSPLHF	TGTGCCAGTAGTATAGCCCGGGACAGTACTAGATCACCCCTCCACTTT
TRBV9	TRBJ2-5	NA	TRBD1	CASSVAGGPQETQYF	TGTGCCAGCAGCGTAGCAGGGGGCCCCCAAGAGACCCAGTACTTC
TRBV19	TRBJ1-3	once	NA	CATSQGFSGNTIYF	TGTGCCACCTCCCAGGGATTCTCTGGAAACACCATATATTTT
TRBV10-1	TRBJ1-1	NA	NA	CASRAGSNTEAFF	TGCGCCAGCAGGGCGGGCAGCAACACTGAAGCTTTCTTT
TRBV7-9	TRBJ1-5	once	NA	CASSSSGGAGNQPQHF	TGTGCCAGCAGCTCTTCTGGAGGGGCGGGTAATCAGCCCCAGCATTTT
TRBV7-2	TRBJ2-1	few	TRBD1	CASSLDRGLYDEQFF	TGTGCCAGCAGCTTAGACAGGGGTCTCTACGATGAGCAGTTCTTC
TRBV10-2	TRBJ1-4	once	NA	CASSSLTNEKLFF	TGCGCCAGCAGTTCATTAACTAATGAAAAACTGTTTTTT
TRBV5-5	TRBJ1-5	NA	TRBD1	CASSFLDRDNQPQHF	TGTGCCAGCAGCTTTCTAGACAGGGACAATCAGCCCCAGCATTTT
TRBV6-5	TRBJ2-2	NA	NA	CASSSRTGELFF	TGTGCCAGCAGTTCGAGGACCGGGGAGCTGTTTTTT
TRBV19	TRBJ1-5	NA	TRBD1	CASSIEQGAGQPQHF	TGTGCCAGTAGTATAGAACAGGGGGCAGGTCAGCCCCAGCATTTT
TRBV5-4	TRBJ2-3	few	NA	CASSLAVGQDTQYF	TGTGCCAGCAGCTTGGCCGTTGGCCAAGATACGCAGTATTTT
TRBV2	TRBJ2-3	NA	TRBD1	CASGFDRGTTDTQYF	TGTGCCAGCGGCTTTGACAGGGGGACGACAGATACGCAGTATTTT